This passage covers 23 T cell receptor beta chains from one sample sequenced in a study of a mutant IDH1 vaccine in newly diagnosed glioma. The table came from immunoSEQ multiplex PCR; TCRdb's copy has only in-frame clones and leaves some out. The table has around 30,000 clones, roughly 80% seen once. The time point here: week 47, end of study. Alongside topical imiquimod, each dose of vaccine comprised 300 ug of mutant IDH1 20-mer peptide. The antigens of these receptors remain unknown. The sample was PBMCs, taken from a glioma patient whose treatment included an IDH1 peptide vaccine. The receptor set was obtained from a man aged 30 to 45 with glioma.

The table lists this clone with a count of one. The V and J genes are TRBV7-8 and TRBJ2-2; D not certain. In germline, CDR1 is SGHVS, CDR2 FQNEAQ. The V end was cut by 3 bases, the J end by 3 bases, with 20 bases between. There are 18 residues in the CDR3. The CDR3 region is CASSFLTRPNQDTGELFF. CDR3 in DNA: TGTGCCAGCAGCTTCCTAACACGCCCTAATCAAGACACCGGGGAGCTGTTTTTT.

The V gene is TRBV29-1, the J gene TRBJ1-2; possibly TRBD1 for D (6 bases). Germline CDR1 is SQVTM and CDR2 is ANQGSEA. This CDR3 comprises 17 residues. Trimming took off 5 bases at V and 0 bases at J, with 22 bases between the two ends. This chain's CDR3 is CSVWGYVRGLSNYGYTF. CDR3 coding DNA: TGCAGCGTTTGGGGGTACGTCCGGGGGCTGTCTAACTATGGCTACACCTTC.

The chain combines TRBV5-6 with TRBJ1-2; D possibly corresponds to TRBD1 (5 bases). Trimming removed 7 bases from V and 5 bases from J, with 15 bases in between. Germline V gene sequence: CDR1 SGHDT, CDR2 YYEEEE. The CDR3 extends over 13 amino acids. CDR3 in amino acids: CASAPGAGYGYTF. The DNA of the CDR3 is TGTGCCAGCGCCCCTGGGGCGGGATATGGCTACACCTTC.

The chain couples TRBV7-9 to TRBJ2-5, with 8 bases fitting TRBD2. The germline CDR1 and CDR2 sequences are SEHNR and FQNEAQ (reference sequence). The ends lost 5 bases at V and 3 bases at J; junction bases unmatched: 11. The CDR3 consists of 16 residues. The CDR3 here is CASSPTPGREKETQYF. CDR3 nucleotide sequence: TGTGCCAGCAGCCCCACCCCCGGGAGGGAGAAAGAGACCCAGTACTTC.

This chain uses TRBV6-6 with TRBJ1-5; D gene uncertain. The V gene's germline CDR1 is MNHNY and CDR2 SVGAGI (reference sequence). This CDR3 is 14 amino acids long. The germline V and J ends were trimmed by 4 bases and 5 bases, with 12 bases remaining between them. The CDR3 region has the DNA TGTGCCAGCAGTTCAACACCCACGGATCAGCCCCAGCATTTT. Translation: CASSSTPTDQPQHF.

This clone showed up just a few times. J is TRBJ2-1 and V is TRBV30; TRBD2 matches 7 bases. The CDR3 totals 14 residues. Germline assignment: CDR1 GTSNPN and CDR2 SVGIG (reference sequence). V shed 0 bases and J 8 bases; nucleotides not matched to a gene: 7. DNA of the CDR3: TGTGCCTGGAGTGTAAAGGGAGGGTTAGATGAGCAGTTCTTC. Its translation is CAWSVKGGLDEQFF.

The chain combines TRBV29-1 with TRBJ2-1; TRBD1 aligns across 12 bases. The CDR3 totals 15 residues. With 1 base clipped from V and 8 bases from J, the junction kept 6 bases outside the gene matches. Germline V lookup: CDR1 SQVTM, CDR2 ANQGSEA. CDR3 DNA sequence: TGCAGCGTTGAAGTCTGGGGACAGGGGGCTGATGAGCAGTTCTTC. Amino acid sequence: CSVEVWGQGADEQFF.

The chain carries TRBV25-1 and TRBJ2-7, with TRBD2 matching 12 bases. Per germline, CDR1 MGHDK and CDR2 SYGVNS. V lost 8 bases and J lost 5; bases outside the gene matches: 7. CDR3 length: 14 residues. The CDR3 reads CASAPTSGRHEQYF. The CDR3, as DNA: TGTGCCAGCGCCCCGACTAGCGGGAGACACGAGCAGTACTTC.

This clone appeared a single time. The V gene is TRBV9, the J gene TRBJ2-1; weak D call: TRBD1 (6 bases). This CDR3 is 15 amino acids long. V was shortened by 0 bases and J by 7 bases, with 14 bases between the two germline ends. The germline CDR1 and CDR2 sequences are SGDLS and YYNGEE. The CDR3 DNA reads as TGTGCCAGCAGCGTAGACGAAACAGGGTTGAATGAGCAGTTCTTC. Translated, it gives CASSVDETGLNEQFF.

This clone was observed once. V usage is TRBV11-3 and J usage is TRBJ2-1; possibly TRBD2 for D (6 bases). V was cut by 5 bases and J by 7 bases, with 9 bases left in between. Looked up from germline, CDR1 is SGHNT and CDR2 is YENEEA. The CDR3 is 12 amino acids. The CDR3 DNA is TGTGCCAGCAGCCCCGGGGGAAATGAGCAGTTCTTC. It codes for CASSPGGNEQFF. The full variable domain, completed using reference TRBV11-3 and TRBJ2-1, is EAGVVQSPRYKIIEKKQPVAFWCNPISGHNTLYWYLQNLGQGPELLIRYENEEAVDDSQLPKDRFSAERLKGVDSTLKIQPAELGDSAVYLCASSPGGNEQFFGPGTRLTVL.

The chain recombines TRBV6-1 with TRBJ2-7; 8 bases are a match to TRBD1. The V segment lost 6 bases and the J segment 3 bases; nucleotides outside the gene matches: 7. The CDR3 is made up of 14 amino acids. Germline loops: CDR1 MNHNS, CDR2 SASEGT. The CDR3 loop reads CASRQGADGYEQYF. Here the CDR3 DNA reads TGTGCCAGCAGGCAGGGGGCAGATGGCTACGAGCAGTACTTC.

The V call is TRBV5-1, the J call TRBJ1-6, with 7 bases aligning to TRBD1. Per the germline V gene, CDR1 is SGHRS and CDR2 is YFSETQ. V lost 0 bases and J lost 11; bases outside the gene matches: 8. The CDR3 length is 15 residues. CDR3 sequence reads: CASSLGGTDDPPLHF. DNA of the CDR3: TGCGCCAGCAGCTTGGGCGGGACAGATGATCCACCCCTCCACTTT.

This chain joins TRBV19 and TRBJ1-1, with a tentative D call TRBD1 (6 bases). The CDR3 sequence is 13 residues long. V was trimmed by 5 bases and J by 6 bases, leaving 13 bases between them. Germline lookup yields CDR1 LNHDA and CDR2 SQIVND (reference sequence). CDR3 amino acids: CASSAQGRSEAFF. CDR3 in DNA: TGTGCCAGTAGTGCTCAGGGGAGATCTGAAGCTTTCTTT.

The V call is TRBV27, the J call TRBJ2-7; D gene uncertain. V lost 6 bases and J 2 bases, leaving 11 bases between the germline ends. Germline CDR1 is MNHEY and CDR2 is SMNVEV (reference sequence). This CDR3 spans 13 amino acids. For the CDR3, the DNA is TGTGCCAGCAGCCACGACGTTACCTACGAGCAGTACTTC. It codes for CASSHDVTYEQYF.

The CDR3 region has the DNA TGCGCCAGCAGCTTGGGGTCCGGAAGACCAACTAATGAAAAACTGTTTTTT. Translation: CASSLGSGRPTNEKLFF. This chain uses TRBV5-1 with TRBJ1-4; D unresolved. Germline V gives CDR1 SGHRS, CDR2 YFSETQ. CDR3 length equals 17 residues. V was trimmed by 0 bases and J by 0 bases, leaving 12 bases between them.

The sample holds one count of this clone. This rearrangement joins TRBV5-1 to TRBJ1-2; the D gene is possibly TRBD1 (6 bases). Trimming pared 3 bases from V and 4 bases from J, leaving 16 bases between. The CDR3 is 15 residues long. Germline values: CDR1 SGHRS, CDR2 YFSETQ. CDR3 in DNA: TGCGCCAGCAGCTCAGATGCTACAGGGCCCTATGGCTACACCTTC. Translating it yields CASSSDATGPYGYTF.

The rearrangement joins TRBV6-5 to TRBJ1-1, with TRBD1 identical over 9 bases. Germline assignment: CDR1 MNHEY and CDR2 SVGAGI. The V segment lost 10 bases and the J segment 8 bases; nucleotides outside the gene matches: 11. The length of the CDR3 is 13 residues. The CDR3 loop reads CATRRDRVLEAFF. The DNA of the CDR3 is TGTGCCACCCGCCGGGACAGGGTTTTAGAAGCTTTCTTT.

The chain has TRBV5-4 and TRBJ2-5, with D perhaps assigned TRBD1 or TRBD2 (5 bases each). The CDR3 consists of 19 residues. Germline CDR1 is SGHNT and CDR2 is YYREEE (reference sequence). Deletions cut 3 bases from V and 0 bases from J, with 24 bases between. CDR3 nucleotides: TGTGCCAGCAGCTCTAGCCCCAGGGATAAAACCCGGTACCAAGAGACCCAGTACTTC. Its protein is CASSSSPRDKTRYQETQYF.

The chain carries TRBV4-1 and TRBJ2-1; D is uncertain. The CDR3 has 13 residues. V was clipped by 3 bases and J by 6 bases, with 9 bases between them. Germline V gene lookup returns CDR1 MGHRA and CDR2 YSYEKL. This CDR3 is CASSHKPGNEQFF. The CDR3 bases are TGCGCCAGCAGCCACAAACCTGGCAATGAGCAGTTCTTC.

Here the CDR3 reads CASSETGPYNSPLHF. The CDR3, as DNA: TGTGCCAGCAGTGAAACGGGCCCCTATAATTCACCCCTCCACTTT. The V call is TRBV2, the J call TRBJ1-6; D gene unclear. The CDR3 covers 15 residues. Between the trimmed V and J ends, which lost 2 bases and 2 bases, there was a span of 7 bases. CDR1 SNHLY and CDR2 FYNNEI come from the germline V gene.

The CDR3 sequence: CASRGTLYEKLFF. The CDR3 coding sequence is TGTGCCAGCAGGGGTACGCTATATGAAAAACTGTTTTTT. The rearrangement joins TRBV2 to TRBJ1-4, with D unresolved. The CDR3 totals 13 residues. From germline, CDR1 is SNHLY and CDR2 FYNNEI. The V end lost 6 bases, the J end lost 6 bases, and 11 bases lay between the germline ends. Full variable domain (rest looked up from reference TRBV2 and TRBJ1-4): EPEVTQTPSHQVTQMGQEVILRCVPISNHLYFYWYRQILGQKVEFLVSFYNNEISEKSEIFDDQFSVERPDGSNFTLKIRSTKLEDSAMYFCASRGTLYEKLFFGSGTQLSVL.

The chain combines TRBV7-3 with TRBJ1-2; D remains unclear. The ends were cut back, 5 bases at V and 3 bases at J, with 13 bases in the middle. Per germline, CDR1 SGHTA and CDR2 FQGTGA. This CDR3 region has 14 residues. In DNA, the CDR3 is TGTGCCAGCAGCCCAAGAGCAGTCGACTATGGCTACACCTTC. Its translation is CASSPRAVDYGYTF. The variable domain in full, completed from reference TRBV7-3 and TRBJ1-2, reads GAGVSQTPSNKVTEKGKYVELRCDPISGHTALYWYRQSLGQGPEFLIYFQGTGAADDSGLPNDRFFAVRPEGSVSTLKIQRTERGDSAVYLCASSPRAVDYGYTFGSGTRLTVV.

The chain employs TRBV7-6 and TRBJ2-5; D ambiguous. The germline V gene encodes CDR1 SGHVS and CDR2 FNYEAQ. V was pared by 1 base and J by 5 bases, with 8 bases between. The CDR3 consists of 13 residues. The CDR3 loop is CASSLVHSETQYF. In nucleotides, the CDR3 is TGTGCCAGCAGCTTAGTTCACTCGGAGACCCAGTACTTC.